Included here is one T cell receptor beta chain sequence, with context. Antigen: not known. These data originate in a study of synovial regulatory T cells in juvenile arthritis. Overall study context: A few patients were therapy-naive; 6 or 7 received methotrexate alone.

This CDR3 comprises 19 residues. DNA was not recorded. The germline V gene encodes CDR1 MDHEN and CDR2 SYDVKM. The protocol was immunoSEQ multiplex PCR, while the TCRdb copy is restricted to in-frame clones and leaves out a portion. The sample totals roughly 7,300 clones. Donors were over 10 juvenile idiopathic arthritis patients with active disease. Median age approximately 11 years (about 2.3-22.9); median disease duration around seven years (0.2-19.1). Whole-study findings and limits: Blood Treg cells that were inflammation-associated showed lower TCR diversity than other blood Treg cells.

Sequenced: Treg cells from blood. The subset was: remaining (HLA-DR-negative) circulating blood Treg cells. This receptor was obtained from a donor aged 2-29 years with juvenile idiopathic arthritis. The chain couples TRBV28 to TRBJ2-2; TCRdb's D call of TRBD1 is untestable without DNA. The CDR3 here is CASSPRARDRGQRTGELFF.